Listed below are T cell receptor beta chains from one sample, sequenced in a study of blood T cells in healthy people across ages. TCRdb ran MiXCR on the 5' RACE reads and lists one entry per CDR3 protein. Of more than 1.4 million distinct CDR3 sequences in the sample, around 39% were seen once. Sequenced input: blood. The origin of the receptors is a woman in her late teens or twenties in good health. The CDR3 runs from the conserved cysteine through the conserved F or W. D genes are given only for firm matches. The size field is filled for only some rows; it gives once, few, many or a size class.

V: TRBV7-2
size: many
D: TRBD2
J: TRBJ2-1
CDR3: CASSTRAGGPTYNEQFF
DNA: TGTGCCAGCAGTACCCGGGCGGGAGGGCCCACCTACAATGAGCAGTTCTTC

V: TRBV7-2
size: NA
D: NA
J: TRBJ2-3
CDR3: CASSPPYTDAQYF
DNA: TGTGCCAGCAGCCCGCCGTACACAGATGCGCAGTATTTT

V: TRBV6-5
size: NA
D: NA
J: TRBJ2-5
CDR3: CASSYSSRGERTQYF
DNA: TGTGCCAGCAGTTACTCCTCCAGGGGGGAACGTACCCAGTACTTC

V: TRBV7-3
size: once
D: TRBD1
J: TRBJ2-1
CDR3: CASSFRQGASNEQFF
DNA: TGTGCCAGCAGCTTCCGACAGGGGGCGAGCAATGAGCAGTTCTTC

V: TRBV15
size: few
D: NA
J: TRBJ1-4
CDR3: CATSRRRASHEKLFF
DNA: TGTGCCACCAGCAGAAGGCGAGCCTCACATGAAAAACTGTTTTTT

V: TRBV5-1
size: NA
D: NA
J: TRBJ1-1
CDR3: CASSLTWTVNTEAFF
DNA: TGCGCCAGCAGCTTGACGTGGACAGTGAACACTGAAGCTTTCTTT

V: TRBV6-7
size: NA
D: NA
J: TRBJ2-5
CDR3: CASSYRQPQETQYF
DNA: TGTGCCAGCAGTTATCGACAGCCACAAGAGACCCAGTACTTC

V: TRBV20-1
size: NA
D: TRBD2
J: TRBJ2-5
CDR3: CSARDQIAGAPRGTQYF
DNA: TGCAGTGCTAGAGACCAAATAGCGGGGGCCCCAAGAGGGACCCAGTACTTC

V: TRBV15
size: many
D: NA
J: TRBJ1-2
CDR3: CATSTHPLDYGYTF
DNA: TGTGCCACCAGCACCCATCCGCTTGACTATGGCTACACCTTC

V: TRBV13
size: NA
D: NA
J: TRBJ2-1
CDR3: CASSSLGDSSYNEQFF
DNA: TGTGCCAGCAGCTCTCTCGGAGACTCCTCCTACAATGAGCAGTTCTTC

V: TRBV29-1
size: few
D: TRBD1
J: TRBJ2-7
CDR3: CSADLTGSYEQYF
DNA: TGCAGCGCTGATCTGACAGGGTCCTACGAGCAGTACTTC

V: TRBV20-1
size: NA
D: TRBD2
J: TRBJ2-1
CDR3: CSARGAGASYNEQFF
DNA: TGCAGTGCTAGAGGGGCGGGAGCATCCTACAATGAGCAGTTCTTC

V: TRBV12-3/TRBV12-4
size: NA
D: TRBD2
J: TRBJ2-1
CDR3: CASIPTGGGIYNEQFF
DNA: TGTGCCAGCATCCCTACGGGCGGGGGGATCTACAATGAGCAGTTCTTC

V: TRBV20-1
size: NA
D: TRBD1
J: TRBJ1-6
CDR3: CSARADRGDNSPLHF
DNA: TGCAGTGCTAGAGCAGACAGGGGAGATAATTCACCCCTCCACTTT

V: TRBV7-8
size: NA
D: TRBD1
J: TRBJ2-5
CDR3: CASSLKGDRFQETQYF
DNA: TGTGCCAGCAGCTTAAAAGGGGACAGATTCCAAGAGACCCAGTACTTC

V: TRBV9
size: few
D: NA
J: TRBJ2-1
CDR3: CASSGGADNEQFF
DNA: TGTGCCAGCAGCGGAGGAGCGGACAATGAGCAGTTCTTC

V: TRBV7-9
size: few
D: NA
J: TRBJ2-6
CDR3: CASMGSGANVLTF
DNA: TGTGCCAGCATGGGCTCTGGGGCCAACGTCCTGACTTTC

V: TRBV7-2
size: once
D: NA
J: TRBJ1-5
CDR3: CASSLGLWNQPQHF
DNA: TGTGCCAGCAGCCTTGGACTTTGGAATCAGCCCCAGCATTTT

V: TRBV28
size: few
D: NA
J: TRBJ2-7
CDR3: CASTGHSGDGDYEQYF
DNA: TGTGCCAGCACGGGGCATTCCGGGGACGGTGACTACGAGCAGTACTTC

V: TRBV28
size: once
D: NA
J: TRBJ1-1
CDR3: CASRQVMNTEAFF
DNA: TGTGCCAGCAGACAGGTTATGAACACTGAAGCTTTCTTT

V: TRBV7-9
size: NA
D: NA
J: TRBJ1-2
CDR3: CASRLSGPAQGGYTF
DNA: TGTGCCAGCAGACTTTCGGGACCGGCGCAGGGTGGCTACACCTTC

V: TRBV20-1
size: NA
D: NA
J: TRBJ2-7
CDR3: CSARVTIYEQYF
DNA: TGCAGTGCTAGAGTCACTATCTACGAGCAGTACTTC

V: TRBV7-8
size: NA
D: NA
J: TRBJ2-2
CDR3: CASNSRRQHDNTGELFF
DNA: TGTGCCAGCAACTCCCGTCGACAACATGATAACACCGGGGAGCTGTTTTTT

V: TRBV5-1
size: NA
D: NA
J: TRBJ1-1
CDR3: CVSSPGGGGTEAFF
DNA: TGCGTCAGCAGCCCCGGGGGAGGTGGCACTGAAGCTTTCTTT

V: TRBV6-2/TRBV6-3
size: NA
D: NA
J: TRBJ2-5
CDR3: CASRKSGAGRGSNEQYF
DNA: TGTGCCAGCAGAAAGAGTGGTGCGGGAAGGGGGAGTAATGAGCAGTACTTC

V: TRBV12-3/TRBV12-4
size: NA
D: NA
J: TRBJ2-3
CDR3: CASSRGGRADVQYF
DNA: TGTGCCAGCAGTCGAGGGGGAAGAGCAGATGTGCAGTATTTT

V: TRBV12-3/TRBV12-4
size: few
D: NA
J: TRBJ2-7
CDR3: CASSRAGRSSYEQYF
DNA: TGTGCCAGCAGTAGAGCGGGTAGGAGCTCCTACGAGCAGTACTTC

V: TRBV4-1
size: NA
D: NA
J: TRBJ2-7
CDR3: CASSQAGTVSSYEQYF
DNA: TGCGCCAGCAGCCAAGCCGGGACGGTGAGCTCCTACGAGCAGTACTTC

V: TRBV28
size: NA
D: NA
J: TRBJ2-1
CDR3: CASSFGGEAYNEQFF
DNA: TGTGCCAGCAGTTTCGGTGGGGAGGCTTACAATGAGCAGTTCTTC

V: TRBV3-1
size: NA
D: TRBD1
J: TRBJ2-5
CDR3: CASSQELDRAGETQYF
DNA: TGTGCCAGCAGCCAGGAACTGGACAGGGCGGGGGAGACCCAGTACTTC

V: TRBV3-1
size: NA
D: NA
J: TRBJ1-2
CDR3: CASNQERKYGYTF
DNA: TGTGCCAGCAACCAAGAGAGAAAGTATGGCTACACCTTC

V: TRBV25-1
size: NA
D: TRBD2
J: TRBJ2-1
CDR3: CASSPRAGGNEQFF
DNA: TGTGCCAGCAGTCCACGAGCGGGGGGAAATGAGCAGTTCTTC

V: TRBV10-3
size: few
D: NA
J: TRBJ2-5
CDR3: CAISEGRAETQYF
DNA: TGTGCCATCAGTGAGGGCAGGGCGGAGACCCAGTACTTC

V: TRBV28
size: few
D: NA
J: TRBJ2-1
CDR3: CASSLVGQGAEQFF
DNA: TGTGCCAGCAGTTTAGTAGGGCAGGGTGCTGAGCAGTTCTTC

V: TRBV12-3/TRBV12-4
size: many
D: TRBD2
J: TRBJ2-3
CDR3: CASSPSGPTDTQYF
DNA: TGTGCCAGCAGCCCTAGCGGGCCCACAGATACGCAGTATTTT

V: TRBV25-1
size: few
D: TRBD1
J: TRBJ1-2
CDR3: CASSEETGIYGYTF
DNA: TGTGCCAGCAGTGAAGAGACAGGGATCTATGGCTACACCTTC

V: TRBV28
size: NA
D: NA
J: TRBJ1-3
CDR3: CASSPRLGTGNTIYF
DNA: TGTGCCAGCAGTCCGAGGTTGGGTACTGGAAACACCATATATTTT

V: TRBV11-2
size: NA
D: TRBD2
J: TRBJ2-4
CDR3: CASSPAGGGGKNIQYF
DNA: TGTGCCAGCAGCCCCGCGGGGGGTGGCGGCAAAAACATTCAGTACTTC

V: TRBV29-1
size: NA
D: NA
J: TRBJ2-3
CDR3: CSVGPPLENTQYF
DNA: TGCAGCGTTGGCCCACCGCTAGAAAATACGCAGTATTTT

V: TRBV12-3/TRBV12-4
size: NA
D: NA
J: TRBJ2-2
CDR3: CASRLIGRVLGGELFF
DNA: TGTGCCAGCAGACTCATAGGCAGGGTCCTGGGCGGGGAGCTGTTTTTT

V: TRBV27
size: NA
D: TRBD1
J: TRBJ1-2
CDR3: CASSFDVTGVRSCGYTF
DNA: TGTGCCAGCAGTTTCGATGTCACAGGGGTTCGCAGCTGTGGCTACACCTTC

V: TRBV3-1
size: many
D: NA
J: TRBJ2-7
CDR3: CASSQSEGSYEQYF
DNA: TGTGCCAGCAGCCAATCAGAGGGGAGCTACGAGCAGTACTTC

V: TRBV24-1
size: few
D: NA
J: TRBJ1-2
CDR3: CSTGGGYTF
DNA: TGTTCGACAGGAGGAGGCTACACCTTC

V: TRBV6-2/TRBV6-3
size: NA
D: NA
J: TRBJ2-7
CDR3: CASPAAGPTYEQYF
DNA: TGTGCCAGCCCGGCGGCAGGTCCAACCTACGAGCAGTACTTC

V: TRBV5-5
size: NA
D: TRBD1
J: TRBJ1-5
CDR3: CASSRVVAALGQGLPPQHF
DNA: TGTGCCAGCAGCCGGGTGGTAGCCGCCCTGGGACAGGGCTTGCCCCCCCAGCATTTT

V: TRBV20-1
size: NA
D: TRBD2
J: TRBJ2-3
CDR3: CSVGGGAEADTQYF
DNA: TGCAGTGTCGGCGGGGGGGCGGAGGCAGATACGCAGTATTTT

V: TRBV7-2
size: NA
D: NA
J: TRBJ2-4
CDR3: CASSLRAGQHNEQYF
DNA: TGTGCCAGCAGCTTAAGAGCGGGACAACACAATGAGCAGTACTTC

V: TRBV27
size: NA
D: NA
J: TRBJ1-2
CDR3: CASRLKGGIRVGTYGYTF
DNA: TGTGCCAGCAGGCTCAAGGGCGGAATAAGAGTCGGAACCTATGGCTACACCTTC